This TCR beta chain was retrieved from a study of T cell responses to AZD1222 COVID-19 vaccine. As to this clone: The antigen remains undetermined.

Germline lookup yields CDR1 SNHLY and CDR2 FYNNEI. The V gene lost 6 bases and the J gene lost 0 bases, with 6 bases spanning the gap. The CDR3 length is 12 residues. The table came from immunoSEQ multiplex PCR; TCRdb's copy has only in-frame clones and leaves some out. This sample has fewer than 120,000 clones, with about 94% found just once. Study observations and caveats: Spike-specific TCR breadth and depth rose after two AZD1222 doses. Repertoires were obtained only post-peak T cell response. Donor demographics were predominantly white British with a female majority; clonal diversity may be underestimated.

This clonotype was obtained from an adult who received the AZD1222 COVID-19 vaccine. The rearrangement uses TRBV2 and TRBJ2-7; no clear D gene. The source was peripheral blood, collected 28 days after the second AZD1222 dose. CDR3 nucleotides: TGTGCCAGCAGGCCAAGCTCCTACGAGCAGTACTTC. Its protein is CASRPSSYEQYF. Looking up the rest from reference TRBV2 and TRBJ2-7 gives the full variable domain: EPEVTQTPSHQVTQMGQEVILRCVPISNHLYFYWYRQILGQKVEFLVSFYNNEISEKSEIFDDQFSVERPDGSNFTLKIRSTKLEDSAMYFCASRPSSYEQYFGPGTRLTVT.